This is a list of T cell receptor beta chains from one sample in a study of T cells in Graves' hyperthyroidism and ophthalmopathy. A single record per CDR3 protein comes from TCRdb applying MiXCR to the multiplex PCR reads. The data contain 550,000 to 600,000 distinct CDR3 sequences, 35% to 55% of them singletons. The sample comprised peripheral blood or thyroid tissue (not recorded which). These receptors all stem from an adult woman with Graves' disease, either hyperthyroidism or ophthalmopathy (not recorded which). CDR3s include the opening cysteine and the closing phenylalanine or tryptophan.

v_gene: TRBV2
CDR3aa: CASSETGTGLRETQYF

v_gene: TRBV18
CDR3aa: CASSLSGQGDEQYF

v_gene: TRBV9
CDR3aa: CASSVGRNQNTEAFF

v_gene: TRBV10-3
CDR3aa: CAISLRGNQETQYF

v_gene: TRBV29-1
CDR3aa: CSVVDTNDQPQHF

v_gene: TRBV4-2
CDR3aa: CASSQAGSSTQPQHF

v_gene: TRBV7-9
CDR3aa: CASGLGDYGYTF

v_gene: TRBV7-6
CDR3aa: CASSFYICSAKQTGMNTEAFF

v_gene: TRBV9
CDR3aa: CASSPRWVNTEAFF

v_gene: TRBV5-6
CDR3aa: CASSRTSHFNYGYTF

v_gene: TRBV5-1
CDR3aa: CASSQPDRGFYEQYF

v_gene: TRBV2
CDR3aa: CASIRGETGANVLTF

v_gene: TRBV29-1
CDR3aa: CSVEDRTGGIVGYTF

v_gene: TRBV7-9
CDR3aa: CASSTGQPGELFF

v_gene: TRBV19
CDR3aa: CASSTGTGYYEQYF

v_gene: TRBV15
CDR3aa: CATSPTGEAGNQPQHF

v_gene: TRBV9
CDR3aa: CASSVGLGPSYEQYF

v_gene: TRBV4-1
CDR3aa: CASSQVGQSGYEKLFF

v_gene: TRBV20-1
CDR3aa: CSAITGLAGDHGELFF

v_gene: TRBV2
CDR3aa: CASRDGQGTINEQYF

v_gene: TRBV25-1
CDR3aa: CASSGGQGRTDTQYF

v_gene: TRBV7-3
CDR3aa: CASGTSDQETQYF

v_gene: TRBV11-2
CDR3aa: CASTARGNEAFF

v_gene: TRBV6-6
CDR3aa: CASSYSLAGWRGAYEQYF

v_gene: TRBV7-9
CDR3aa: CASNLSGSLKLFF

v_gene: TRBV5-1
CDR3aa: CASSLQGANTGELFF

v_gene: TRBV29-1
CDR3aa: CSVKTSGSSYEQYF

v_gene: TRBV29-1
CDR3aa: CSFGENTEAFF

v_gene: TRBV7-2
CDR3aa: CASSDRSRVYEQYF

v_gene: TRBV6-4
CDR3aa: CASSDPASGYYNSPLHF

v_gene: TRBV10-3
CDR3aa: CAISESGQALF

v_gene: TRBV6-1
CDR3aa: CASRSHYDSPSAGYTF

v_gene: TRBV29-1
CDR3aa: CSVDWAPGSNYGYTF

v_gene: TRBV6-5
CDR3aa: CASSYHVGGYTF

v_gene: TRBV5-1
CDR3aa: CASSNDRGNTEAFF

v_gene: TRBV7-8
CDR3aa: CASSPQEFNQPQHF